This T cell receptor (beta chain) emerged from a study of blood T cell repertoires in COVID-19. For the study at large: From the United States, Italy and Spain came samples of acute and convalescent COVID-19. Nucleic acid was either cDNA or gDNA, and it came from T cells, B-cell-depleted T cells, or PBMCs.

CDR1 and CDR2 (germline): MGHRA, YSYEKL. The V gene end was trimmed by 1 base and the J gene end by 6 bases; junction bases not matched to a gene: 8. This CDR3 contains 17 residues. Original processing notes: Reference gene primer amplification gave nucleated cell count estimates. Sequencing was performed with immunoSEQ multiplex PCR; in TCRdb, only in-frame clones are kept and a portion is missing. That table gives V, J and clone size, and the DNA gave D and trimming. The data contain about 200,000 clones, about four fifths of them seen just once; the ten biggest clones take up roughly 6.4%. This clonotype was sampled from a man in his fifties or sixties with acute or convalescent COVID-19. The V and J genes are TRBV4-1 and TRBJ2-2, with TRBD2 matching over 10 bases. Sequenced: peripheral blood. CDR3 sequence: CASSQAAGGVVSGELFF. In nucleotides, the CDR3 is TGCGCCAGCAGCCAAGCAGCGGGAGGGGTCGTGTCCGGGGAGCTGTTTTTT.